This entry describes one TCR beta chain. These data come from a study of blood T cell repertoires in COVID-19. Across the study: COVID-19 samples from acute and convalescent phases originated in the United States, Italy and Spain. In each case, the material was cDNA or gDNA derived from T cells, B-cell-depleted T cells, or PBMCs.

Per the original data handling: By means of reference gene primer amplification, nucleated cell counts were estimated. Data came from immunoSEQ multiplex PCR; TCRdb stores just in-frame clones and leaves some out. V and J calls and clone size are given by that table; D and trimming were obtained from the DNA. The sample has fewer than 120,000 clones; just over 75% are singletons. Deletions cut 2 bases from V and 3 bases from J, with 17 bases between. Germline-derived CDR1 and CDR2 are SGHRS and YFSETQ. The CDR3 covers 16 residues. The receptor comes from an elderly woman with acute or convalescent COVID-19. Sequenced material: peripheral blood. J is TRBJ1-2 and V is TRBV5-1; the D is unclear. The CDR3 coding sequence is TGCGCCAGCAGCTTAACACTCGGGGTGGCCGACTATGGCTACACCTTC. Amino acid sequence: CASSLTLGVADYGYTF.